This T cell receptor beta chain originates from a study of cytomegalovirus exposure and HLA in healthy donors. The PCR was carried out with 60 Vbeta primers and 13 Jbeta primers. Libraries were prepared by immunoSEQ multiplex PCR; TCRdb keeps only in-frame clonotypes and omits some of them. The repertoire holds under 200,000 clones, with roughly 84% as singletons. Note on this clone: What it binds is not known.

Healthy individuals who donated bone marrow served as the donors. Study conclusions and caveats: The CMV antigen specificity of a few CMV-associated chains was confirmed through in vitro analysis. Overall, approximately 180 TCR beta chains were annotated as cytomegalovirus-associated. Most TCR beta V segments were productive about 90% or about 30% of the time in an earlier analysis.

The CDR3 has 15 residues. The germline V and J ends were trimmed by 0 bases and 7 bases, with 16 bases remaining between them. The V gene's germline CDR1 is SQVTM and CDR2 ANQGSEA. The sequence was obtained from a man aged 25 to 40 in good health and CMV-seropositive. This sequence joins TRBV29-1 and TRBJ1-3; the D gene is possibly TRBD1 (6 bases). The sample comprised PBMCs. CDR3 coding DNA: TGCAGCGTTGAAGATATGGTGAACAGGGACAACACCATATATTTT. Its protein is CSVEDMVNRDNTIYF.